Detailed here is one TCR beta chain. The antigen remains unidentified. From germline, CDR1 is SGHNT and CDR2 YENEEA. The J segment lost 0 bases and the V segment lost 3 bases, leaving 2 bases of the junction unmatched. This CDR3 has 16 amino acids. This entry belongs to a study of T cells in localized non-small cell lung cancer. Sequencing used immunoSEQ multiplex PCR; TCRdb keeps in-frame clones, though not all of them. The sample lists 72,000 or so clones; approximately 87% were seen once. Findings of the study overall: Within adjacent lung there appeared a median around 60 of the top 100 tumor clones. Uninvolved adjacent lung had higher T cell clonality than tumor and all other tissues.

The sample here was peripheral blood, taken before any cancer treatment. The chain couples TRBV11-3 to TRBJ2-2; 9 bases are a match to TRBD1. This clonotype was obtained from a male donor at least 60 years old with stage III squamous cell lung carcinoma. CDR3 sequence (DNA): TGTGCCAGCAGCTTGACAGGGGGGCCGAACACCGGGGAGCTGTTTTTT. This encodes CASSLTGGPNTGELFF.